This record covers a single T cell receptor (beta chain). Its cognate antigen is unknown. The sample originates from a study of glioma-infiltrating T cells after dendritic cell vaccination. Overall study context: At biweekly intervals, patients got three intradermal dendritic cell vaccine injections. Study-wide results and limits: Only a small number of patients had complete blood and tumor samples. Longer survival after dendritic cell vaccination followed higher pretreatment TIL content.

The CDR3 has 15 amino acids. The V gene lost 4 bases and the J gene lost 0 bases, with 12 bases spanning the gap. Germline CDR1 SGHRS, CDR2 YFSETQ. Amplification used 60 V beta primers and 13 J beta primers. The method was immunoSEQ multiplex PCR; TCRdb's version includes in-frame clones alone and lacks a portion of them. The table has roughly 60,000 clones, roughly nine tenths seen once; the top ten hold 11%. The time point denotes: after dendritic cell vaccination, including at tumor progression/relapse. The sample in question was blood, obtained after dendritic cell vaccination. This sequence joins TRBV5-1 and TRBJ2-3, with D maybe TRBD2 (6 bases). The receptor's source is a human donor with glioblastoma. The chain's CDR3 is CASSGGITSTDTQYF. The CDR3 DNA reads as TGCGCCAGCAGCGGGGGGATCACTAGCACAGATACGCAGTATTTT.